Presented here are 5 T cell receptor beta chains from one specimen sequenced in a study of shared T cell receptors in the human thymus. Sequencing was performed with immunoSEQ multiplex PCR; in TCRdb, only in-frame clones are kept and a portion is missing. The data hold about 660,000 clones, with approximately 90% observed a single time. Separately, the same data were catalogued under a study of human thymus T cells.

The sequenced material came from thymocytes. Source of these receptors: a boy younger than two with a congenital heart defect.

This chain joins TRBV4-3 and TRBJ2-2, with 8 bases identical to TRBD1. The germline CDR1 and CDR2 sequences are LGHNA and YSLEER. The CDR3 sequence is 15 residues long. The V segment lost 2 bases and the J segment 5 bases; nucleotides outside the gene matches: 4. The chain's CDR3 is CASSQSRGRTGELFF. The CDR3 DNA is TGCGCCAGCAGCCAATCCAGGGGGCGGACCGGGGAGCTGTTTTTT.

The J gene is TRBJ2-1, the V gene TRBV15; TRBD2 agrees at 9 bases. Trimming took 3 bases from V and 5 from J; bases not matched to a gene: 23. Per the germline V gene, CDR1 is LNHNV and CDR2 is YYDKDF (reference sequence). The CDR3 is made up of 21 amino acids. The CDR3, as DNA: TGTGCCACCAGCAGGGGGGGAGGGGCAGAGGCCCGGACTAGCGTTAACAATGAGCAGTTCTTC. Protein sequence: CATSRGGGAEARTSVNNEQFF.

The rearrangement uses TRBV28 and TRBJ2-7; TRBD2 aligns across 10 bases. From germline, CDR1 is MDHEN and CDR2 SYDVKM. The ends lost 7 bases at V and 5 bases at J; junction bases unmatched: 8. This CDR3 is 14 amino acids long. The CDR3 DNA reads as TGTGCCAGCATGTTAGCGGGAGGATCGGACGAGCAGTACTTC. It specifies CASMLAGGSDEQYF.

The chain links TRBV7-2 to TRBJ2-7; TRBD2 matches at 10 bases. This CDR3 spans 19 amino acids. The J segment lost 3 bases and the V segment lost 5 bases, leaving 19 bases of the junction unmatched. The germline V gene has CDR1 SGHTA and CDR2 FQGNSA. The CDR3 reads CASSPWVASGRFSLYEQYF. CDR3 DNA sequence: TGTGCCAGCAGCCCCTGGGTGGCTAGCGGGAGATTCTCGCTCTACGAGCAGTACTTC. The full variable domain, in which reference TRBV7-2 and TRBJ2-7 provide the parts outside the CDR3, is GAGVSQSPSNKVTEKGKDVELRCDPISGHTALYWYRQSLGQGLEFLIYFQGNSAPDKSGLPSDRFSAERTGGSVSTLTIQRTQQEDSAVYLCASSPWVASGRFSLYEQYFGPGTRLTVT.

This chain uses TRBV20-1 with TRBJ1-4; the D gene is possibly TRBD1 (6 bases). CDR1 DFQATT and CDR2 SNEGSKA come from the germline V gene (reference sequence). The CDR3 extends over 11 amino acids. V lost 8 bases, J lost 8 bases, and 12 bases lay in between. CDR3 coding DNA: TGCAGTTGCCTACAGGGAGAAAAACTGTTTTTT. Its protein is CSCLQGEKLFF.